This T cell receptor (beta chain) was captured by sequencing in a study of beta chain features in type 1 diabetes. About the research overall: Age, gender, cell numbers and subset yield matched between patients and controls. Sorted cells examined across all samples numbered more than 100 million.

The CDR3 length is 13 residues. The germline CDR1 and CDR2 sequences are MNHNS and SASEGT. V was shortened by 6 bases and J by 5 bases, with 10 bases between the two germline ends. The sequenced template was cDNA made from the entire isolated RNA. Generated by immunoSEQ multiplex PCR, the TCRdb table keeps only in-frame clones and is missing some. The sample has around 320,000 clones, roughly 15% seen once. The study, taken as a whole, reports: When cDNA is sequenced, cells with high TCR expression could be over-represented. TCRB CDR3s were moderately but significantly shorter in Type 1 diabetes patients in all four CD4+ subsets.

Details on this clone: Antigen unknown. This same CDR3 is encoded by further DNA sequences in the sample.

J is TRBJ2-2 and V is TRBV6-1; a weak D match, TRBD2 (5 bases). Sequencing was done on a sample of central memory CD4+ T cells from blood. The TCR originated in a man aged 25-45 years in good health. CDR3 region: CASSRTVTGELFF. The CDR3, as DNA: TGTGCCAGCAGCCGGACTGTTACCGGGGAGCTGTTTTTT.